A selection of T cell receptor beta chains follows, all from one sample in a study of shared clonotypes between healthy human individuals. Assay: immunoSEQ multiplex PCR; the TCRdb copy retains only in-frame clones and omits some. The table has approximately 2,300,000 clones, around 92% seen once; the top ten hold approximately 0.41%. Source material: naive CD4+ T cells from PBMCs. All receptors derive from a man aged 18 to 29 in good health. Some clones in this sample may be carry-over from other donors' samples. Each CDR3 is given with its conserved first and last residue. A D gene is named only where the DNA matches it firmly. Clone size is shown for a subset of rows, as once, few, many or a class of expanded clone.

d_call	v_call	j_call	clone_size	cdr3_aa	cdr3_nt
TRBD1	TRBV4-1	TRBJ2-5	-	CASSLRWGTGGGRETQYF	TGCGCCAGCAGCCTTAGGTGGGGGACAGGGGGAGGCCGAGAGACCCAGTACTTC
TRBD1	TRBV19	TRBJ2-3	-	CASSTPGQGSADTQYF	TGTGCCAGTAGTACCCCGGGACAGGGTTCAGCAGATACGCAGTATTTT
-	TRBV4-1	TRBJ1-4	-	CASSQAGKGGTNEKLFF	TGCGCCAGCAGCCAGGCAGGAAAAGGGGGGACTAATGAAAAACTGTTTTTT
TRBD2	TRBV7-2	TRBJ2-1	-	CASSTSGSSYNEQFF	TGTGCCAGCAGCACTAGCGGGAGCTCCTACAATGAGCAGTTCTTC
-	TRBV28	TRBJ1-2	-	CASSRAGYGYTF	TGTGCCAGTTCAAGGGCAGGCTATGGCTACACCTTC
-	TRBV5-1	TRBJ1-4	once	CASSIGTFATNEKLFF	TGCGCCAGCAGCATAGGGACATTTGCAACTAATGAAAAACTGTTTTTT
TRBD1	TRBV25-1	TRBJ2-7	-	CASSEYAIGTGGFYEQYF	TGTGCCAGCAGTGAATATGCGATTGGGACAGGGGGATTCTACGAGCAGTACTTC
-	TRBV6-5	TRBJ2-7	once	CASSQYSGNYEQYF	TGTGCCAGCAGTCAATACAGCGGAAACTACGAGCAGTACTTC
-	TRBV5-4	TRBJ2-5	-	CASSKKDFQETQYF	TGTGCCAGTTCGAAAAAGGACTTTCAAGAGACCCAGTACTTC
-	TRBV29-1	TRBJ2-7	-	CSVAYGETYEQYF	TGCAGCGTTGCGTATGGAGAAACATACGAGCAGTACTTC
-	TRBV11-3	TRBJ2-5	-	CASSRGQETQYF	TGTGCCAGCAGCCGAGGCCAAGAGACCCAGTACTTC
-	TRBV27	TRBJ2-3	-	CASSLFSSTDTQYF	TGTGCCAGCAGTTTATTTTCCAGCACAGATACGCAGTATTTT
-	TRBV9	TRBJ2-3	-	CASNLEGASGMSDTQYF	TGTGCCAGCAACCTGGAGGGGGCTAGCGGAATGTCAGATACGCAGTATTTT
-	TRBV5-1	TRBJ1-3	-	CASSLDANTIYF	TGCGCCAGCAGCTTAGACGCAAACACCATATATTTT
TRBD1	TRBV28	TRBJ1-1	-	CASRPDRGQNTEAFF	TGTGCCAGCAGACCCGACAGGGGGCAGAACACTGAAGCTTTCTTT
TRBD2	TRBV11-2	TRBJ2-3	-	CASSLIPPLAGAPFYF	TGTGCCAGCAGCTTAATTCCCCCACTAGCGGGAGCCCCCTTCTATTTT
-	TRBV7-2	TRBJ2-7	-	CASSSPRSSIYEQYF	TGTGCCAGCAGCTCCCCGCGGAGTAGTATCTACGAGCAGTACTTC
TRBD2	TRBV7-2	TRBJ2-3	-	CASSLGLAGRAFNTDTQYF	TGTGCCAGCAGCTTAGGTTTGGCCGGGAGGGCCTTTAACACAGATACGCAGTATTTT
-	TRBV5-1	TRBJ2-7	few	CASSLGSGAHEQYF	TGCGCCAGCAGCTTGGGGTCGGGGGCCCACGAGCAGTACTTC
TRBD1	TRBV5-1	TRBJ2-7	-	CASSPPGQGTHEQYF	TGCGCCAGCAGCCCCCCGGGACAGGGTACCCACGAGCAGTACTTC
-	TRBV7-9	TRBJ1-6	-	CASGFLDNSPLHF	TGTGCCAGCGGCTTCCTGGATAATTCACCCCTCCACTTT
-	TRBV18	TRBJ1-4	once	CASSPRAGPNEKLFF	TGTGCCAGCTCACCGAGAGCCGGACCAAATGAAAAACTGTTTTTT
-	TRBV7-3	TRBJ2-2	-	CASSSPLRPGELFF	TGTGCCAGCAGCTCCCCCCTGCGACCCGGGGAGCTGTTTTTT
-	TRBV7-9	TRBJ1-3	-	CASRSASLGAAGNTIYF	TGTGCCAGCAGATCCGCTAGCTTAGGGGCGGCTGGAAACACCATATATTTT
-	TRBV11-3	TRBJ2-5	-	CASSLTYQETQYF	TGTGCCAGCAGCTTAACCTACCAAGAGACCCAGTACTTC
TRBD1	TRBV28	TRBJ2-7	-	CASRTGQGYGQYF	TGTGCCAGCAGGACGGGACAGGGCTACGGGCAGTACTTC
-	TRBV6-1	TRBJ1-2	-	CASRVVNDRVYGYTF	TGTGCCAGCAGAGTAGTCAACGACAGAGTCTATGGCTACACCTTC
-	TRBV28	TRBJ1-5	-	CASSLRQSSNQPQHF	TGTGCCAGCAGTTTGCGACAGAGCAGCAATCAGCCCCAGCATTTT
-	TRBV7-9	TRBJ1-2	-	CASSLVPGGYTF	TGTGCCAGCAGCTTAGTTCCCGGTGGCTACACCTTC
-	TRBV5-6	TRBJ2-3	-	CASSSRVGFTDTQYF	TGTGCCAGCAGCTCGCGTGTGGGTTTCACAGATACGCAGTATTTT
-	TRBV7-3	TRBJ2-3	-	CASSFNSVGVSTDTQYF	TGTGCCAGCAGCTTTAATTCGGTCGGGGTTAGCACAGATACGCAGTATTTT
-	TRBV28	TRBJ1-5	-	CASTSGAGQPQHF	TGTGCCAGCACCTCAGGTGCTGGGCAGCCCCAGCATTTT
-	TRBV28	TRBJ1-1	-	CASSPEGLGNTEAFF	TGTGCCAGCAGCCCCGAGGGGTTGGGGAACACTGAAGCTTTCTTT
TRBD2	TRBV5-5	TRBJ2-7	-	CASSSTSTSGSYEQYF	TGTGCCAGCAGCTCCACGTCCACTAGCGGGAGTTACGAGCAGTACTTC
-	TRBV5-1	TRBJ2-6	-	CASSLGSSSGANVLTF	TGCGCCAGCAGCTTGGGTAGCAGCTCTGGGGCCAACGTCCTGACTTTC
-	TRBV5-4	TRBJ2-3	-	CASSFYSFTDTQYF	TGTGCCAGCAGCTTTTACAGTTTCACAGATACGCAGTATTTT
TRBD1	TRBV2	TRBJ1-5	-	CASSEPLSRGRKPQHF	TGTGCCAGCAGTGAACCCCTGTCCAGGGGGCGAAAGCCCCAGCATTTT
TRBD1	TRBV28	TRBJ1-6	once	CAIQGGHGNSPLHF	TGTGCCATCCAGGGGGGACATGGTAATTCACCCCTCCACTTT
-	TRBV28	TRBJ2-7	-	CASSFNRVSSYEQYF	TGTGCCAGCAGTTTTAATAGGGTAAGCTCCTACGAGCAGTACTTC
TRBD1	TRBV27	TRBJ1-1	-	CASSRQGTGEAFF	TGTGCCAGCAGTAGACAGGGGACCGGTGAAGCTTTCTTT
TRBD1	TRBV7-2	TRBJ2-7	-	CASSLGTGREQYF	TGTGCCAGCAGCTTAGGGACAGGGCGTGAGCAGTACTTC
-	TRBV28	TRBJ2-1	once	CASSTPSYGGREQFF	TGTGCCAGCAGTACCCCTTCCTACGGGGGCCGTGAGCAGTTCTTC
-	TRBV5-4	TRBJ1-1	-	CASSLDGGRGTEAFF	TGTGCCAGCAGCTTGGACGGCGGCAGGGGAACTGAAGCTTTCTTT